Shown below are 19 T cell receptor beta chains from a single sample sequenced in a study of shared clonotypes between healthy human individuals. The data were produced by immunoSEQ multiplex PCR, yet TCRdb's version contains in-frame clones alone and is incomplete. Of about 2.3 million clones in the sample, approximately 93% were seen once. The sequenced sample was naive CD4+ T cells from PBMCs. The subset: CD45RA+ positively selected. The receptors stem from a man aged 18 to 30 in good health. Some clones in this sample may be carry-over from other donors' samples.

This rearrangement joins TRBV7-2 to TRBJ2-5; no reliable D call. Trimming cost V 2 bases and J 4 bases, with 8 bases left between them. The CDR3 sequence is 13 residues long. Germline V gene lookup returns CDR1 SGHTA and CDR2 FQGNSA. The CDR3 DNA is TGTGCCAGCAGCTTATTCCTCCGAGAGACCCAGTACTTC. Translated, it gives CASSLFLRETQYF.

The genes are TRBV5-1 and TRBJ2-5; 14 bases map to TRBD2. Germline CDR1 SGHRS, CDR2 YFSETQ. The CDR3 loop spans 17 amino acids. V gave up 4 bases and J gave up 5 bases; unmatched junction bases: 10. The CDR3 nucleotides are TGCGCCAGCAGCACCGGGACTAGCGGGAGTGCAAGGGAGACCCAGTACTTC. Its protein is CASSTGTSGSARETQYF.

Here the CDR3 DNA reads TGTGCCTGGAGCAGGGGGGTTCCCCTTTATGATAATTCACCCCTCCACTTT. Translating it yields CAWSRGVPLYDNSPLHF. The chain uses TRBV30 and TRBJ1-6; 7 bases map to TRBD1. CDR1 is GTSNPN and CDR2 is SVGIG in the germline V gene (reference sequence). V was pared by 3 bases and J by 5 bases, with 13 bases of the junction left unmatched. CDR3 length equals 17 residues. The full variable domain, completed using reference TRBV30 and TRBJ1-6, is SQTIHQWPATLVQPVGSPLSLECTVEGTSNPNLYWYRQAAGRGLQLLFYSVGIGQISSEVPQNLSASRPQDRQFILSSKKLLLSDSGFYLCAWSRGVPLYDNSPLHFGNGTRLTVT.

A word on this clone: The identical CDR3 is also encoded by other nucleotide sequences in the sample. The rearrangement joins TRBV9 to TRBJ2-7, with a tentative D call TRBD1 (6 bases). The CDR3 totals 15 residues. Germline-derived CDR1 and CDR2 are SGDLS and YYNGEE. Trimming removed 0 bases from V and 0 bases from J, with 10 bases in between. Here the CDR3 reads CASSVEQGPSYEQYF. CDR3 DNA: TGTGCCAGCAGCGTAGAACAGGGCCCCTCCTACGAGCAGTACTTC.

This clone has just one count. This rearrangement joins TRBV30 to TRBJ2-1; the match to TRBD2 covers 11 bases. CDR3 length: 14 residues. Per the germline V gene, CDR1 is GTSNPN and CDR2 is SVGIG (reference sequence). Trimming took 4 bases from V and 10 from J; bases not matched to a gene: 9. The CDR3 sequence is CAWKTSGIPSEQFF. CDR3 nucleotides: TGTGCCTGGAAGACTAGCGGGATTCCATCCGAGCAGTTCTTC.

This clone was seen once. CDR3 in DNA: TGCGCCAGCAGCTTGGCCACAGGGGCTGGAAACACCATATATTTT. It yields the protein CASSLATGAGNTIYF. V usage is TRBV5-1 and J usage is TRBJ1-3; 7 bases align to TRBD1. CDR1 and CDR2 (germline): SGHRS, YFSETQ. Trimming cost V 0 bases and J 2 bases; bases outside gene matches: 2. The CDR3 length is 15 residues.

Remarks on this clone: Other DNA variants within this sample encode the same CDR3. This chain links TRBV7-9 with TRBJ2-6, with 14 bases fitting TRBD2. Germline V gene sequence: CDR1 SEHNR, CDR2 FQNEAQ (reference sequence). Trimming at V came to 5 bases and at J to 2 bases, leaving 8 bases not matched to a gene. This CDR3 is built from 19 residues. DNA for the CDR3: TGTGCCAGCAGCCTAGGGGGACTAGCGGGAGACGCTGGGGCCAACGTCCTGACTTTC. Protein: CASSLGGLAGDAGANVLTF. The full variable domain, in which reference TRBV7-9 and TRBJ2-6 provide the parts outside the CDR3, is DTGVSQNPRHKITKRGQNVTFRCDPISEHNRLYWYRQTLGQGPEFLTYFQNEAQLEKSRLLSDRFSAERPKGSFSTLEIQRTEQGDSAMYLCASSLGGLAGDAGANVLTFGAGSRLTVL.

This sequence joins TRBV29-1 and TRBJ2-3, with D possibly being TRBD1 (5 bases). CDR1 SQVTM and CDR2 ANQGSEA come from the germline V gene. V lost 3 bases to trimming and J lost 3 bases, with 19 bases between them. The CDR3 consists of 16 residues. CDR3 in amino acids: CSVEGPASFATDTQYF. DNA of the CDR3: TGCAGCGTTGAGGGGCCCGCCTCCTTTGCGACAGATACGCAGTATTTT.

On this clone itself: Other DNA sequences in the same sample also yield this CDR3. J is TRBJ2-1 and V is TRBV7-3; D is undetermined. This CDR3 has 14 residues. From germline, CDR1 is SGHTA and CDR2 FQGTGA. The germline V and J ends were trimmed by 0 bases and 6 bases, with 9 bases remaining between them. This CDR3 reads CASSLTSYPNEQFF. The CDR3 nucleotides are TGTGCCAGCAGCTTAACATCCTACCCCAATGAGCAGTTCTTC. Complete variable domain (other parts from reference TRBV7-3 and TRBJ2-1): GAGVSQTPSNKVTEKGKYVELRCDPISGHTALYWYRQSLGQGPEFLIYFQGTGAADDSGLPNDRFFAVRPEGSVSTLKIQRTERGDSAVYLCASSLTSYPNEQFFGPGTRLTVL.

The chain employs TRBV28 and TRBJ1-5; a weak D match, TRBD1 (5 bases). The CDR3 has 15 residues. Trimming pared 7 bases from V and 5 bases from J, leaving 18 bases between. Germline V gene lookup returns CDR1 MDHEN and CDR2 SYDVKM. The CDR3 spells CASTSPSGTYQPQHF. CDR3 DNA: TGTGCCAGCACCTCCCCCTCCGGGACCTATCAGCCCCAGCATTTT.

The rearrangement links TRBV10-1 to TRBJ2-2; maybe TRBD1 (6 bases). Between the trimmed V and J ends, which lost 6 bases and 5 bases, there was a span of 10 bases. CDR1 and CDR2 from the germline V gene are WNHNN and SYGVQD (reference sequence). The CDR3 has 13 residues. CDR3 sequence (DNA): TGCGCCAGCAGGCCCGGACAGACCGGGGAGCTGTTTTTT. Translation: CASRPGQTGELFF.

Of note for this clone: Additional DNA sequences in this sample encode the identical CDR3. V usage is TRBV28 and J usage is TRBJ2-3; D gene unclear. V was pared by 3 bases and J by 0 bases, with 7 bases between. CDR3 length equals 14 residues. Germline CDR1 and CDR2: MDHEN and SYDVKM. The CDR3 DNA is TGTGCCAGCAGTTTGGGTGGGAGCACAGATACGCAGTATTTT. Its translation: CASSLGGSTDTQYF.

Only one count was recorded for this clone. This chain uses TRBV7-8 with TRBJ2-3, with 7 bases identical to TRBD1. Per germline, CDR1 SGHVS and CDR2 FQNEAQ. The V and J ends lost 5 bases and 2 bases, in that order; junction bases with no gene match: 7. The CDR3 runs to 15 residues. CDR3 amino acids: CASSLRTGYTDTQYF. CDR3 DNA: TGTGCCAGCAGCCTACGGACAGGCTACACAGATACGCAGTATTTT.

Concerning this clone itself: The sample carries other DNA sequences with the same CDR3. The chain recombines TRBV7-2 with TRBJ1-5, with D hard to call. The CDR3 runs to 13 residues. Germline V gives CDR1 SGHTA, CDR2 FQGNSA. The germline V and J ends were trimmed by 4 bases and 4 bases, with 8 bases remaining between them. The CDR3 DNA sequence: TGTGCCAGCAGCTCCTACAGTAATCAGCCCCAGCATTTT. Its translation: CASSSYSNQPQHF. Filled out from reference TRBV7-2 and TRBJ1-5, the complete variable domain reads GAGVSQSPSNKVTEKGKDVELRCDPISGHTALYWYRQSLGQGLEFLIYFQGNSAPDKSGLPSDRFSAERTGGSVSTLTIQRTQQEDSAVYLCASSSYSNQPQHFGDGTRLSIL.

This clone came up once. J is TRBJ1-3 and V is TRBV30, with D perhaps matching TRBD1 (6 bases). The CDR3 covers 14 residues. CDR1 and CDR2 from the germline V gene are GTSNPN and SVGIG (reference sequence). The germline V and J ends were trimmed by 2 bases and 4 bases, with 12 bases remaining between them. CDR3 bases: TGTGCCTGGAGTACGGGGGGCTACGGAAACACCATATATTTT. Protein: CAWSTGGYGNTIYF.

The sample holds a few counts of this clone. V usage is TRBV7-2 and J usage is TRBJ1-3; D gene unclear. V lost 5 bases, J lost 4 bases, and 12 bases lay in between. Germline V gives CDR1 SGHTA, CDR2 FQGNSA. The CDR3 is 14 residues long. The CDR3 DNA reads TGTGCCAGCAGCCTGTGGGGAGTGGGAAACACCATATATTTT. Translating gives CASSLWGVGNTIYF.

V usage is TRBV2 and J usage is TRBJ1-5; tentative D call: TRBD1 (5 bases). The germline V gene has CDR1 SNHLY and CDR2 FYNNEI. This CDR3 spans 16 amino acids. The V and J ends lost 11 bases and 2 bases respectively, with 22 bases between them. The CDR3 nucleotides read TGTGCCGACAACCCAGGCAGGGTAGATCGCAATCAGCCCCAGCATTTT. It specifies CADNPGRVDRNQPQHF.

This chain uses TRBV15 with TRBJ2-4, with 7 nucleotides matching TRBD1. CDR1 and CDR2 (germline): LNHNV, YYDKDF (reference sequence). The CDR3 is 15 amino acids. V was clipped by 5 bases and J by 3 bases; unmatched bases: 7. The CDR3 DNA sequence: TGTGCCACCAGCCCCAGGACAGGAGGCAAAAACATTCAGTACTTC. Translation gives CATSPRTGGKNIQYF.

The rearrangement joins TRBV19 to TRBJ2-2; 9 positions agree with TRBD1. The CDR3 has 15 residues. In germline, CDR1 is LNHDA, CDR2 SQIVND (reference sequence). The V segment lost 8 bases and the J segment 6 bases; nucleotides outside the gene matches: 10. The CDR3 region is CASAGTGIRSGELFF. CDR3 DNA sequence: TGTGCCAGTGCCGGGACAGGGATCAGGTCCGGGGAGCTGTTTTTT.